This is a list of T cell receptor beta chains from one sample in a study of cytomegalovirus exposure and HLA in healthy donors. Using immunoSEQ multiplex PCR, the repertoire was profiled, and TCRdb retains in-frame clones only, with some absent. The repertoire holds 150,000 to 200,000 clones, with around four fifths as singletons. The sequencing input was PBMCs. These receptor sequences come from a woman aged 40 to 50 in good health and CMV-seronegative. Both conserved end residues are part of each CDR3. The order of the fields is clone size, CDR3 length, J gene, D gene, V gene, CDR3 DNA, CDR3 protein. The D gene is left open where the match is weak. Size values are once, few and many counts, or a class for expanded clones, and some rows have none.

>NA|16|TRBJ2-3|NA|TRBV9
TGTGCCAGCAGCGTACTGGGTAGCGTTTCGAGAGATACGCAGTATTTT
CASSVLGSVSRDTQYF
>NA|16|TRBJ1-5|NA|TRBV5-6
TGTGCCAGCAGCTTGAAGCAGGGATATAGCAATCAGCCCCAGCATTTT
CASSLKQGYSNQPQHF
>NA|12|TRBJ2-1|NA|TRBV29-1
TGCAGCCGGGCCCAGGGTAACAGTGAGCAGTTCTTC
CSRAQGNSEQFF
>NA|14|TRBJ1-5|NA|TRBV9
TGTGCCAGCAGCGCCGGGGGGGCCAATCAGCCCCAGCATTTT
CASSAGGANQPQHF
>NA|13|TRBJ2-3|NA|TRBV5-4
TGTGCCAGCAGCTTGGTGGAGCCAGATACGCAGTATTTT
CASSLVEPDTQYF
>NA|14|TRBJ2-7|NA|TRBV15
TGTGCCACCAGCAGAGTCCCGACTACCTACGAGCAGTACTTC
CATSRVPTTYEQYF
>NA|16|TRBJ2-2|TRBD2|TRBV7-3
TGTGCCAGCAGCCAAGGGGCTAGCGGGAGCAGTGGGGAGCTGTTTTTT
CASSQGASGSSGELFF
>NA|15|TRBJ1-2|NA|TRBV5-1
TGCGCCAGCAGCTTGAGCGGGGTAGCTAACTATGGCTACACCTTC
CASSLSGVANYGYTF
>NA|16|TRBJ2-7|TRBD2|TRBV19
TGTGCCAGTAGTGTTGGGACTAGCGGGAGGTCCTACGAGCAGTACTTC
CASSVGTSGRSYEQYF
>NA|15|TRBJ1-1|NA|TRBV7-2
TGTGCCAGCAGCTTAGAAGGGACAACTAACACTGAAGCTTTCTTT
CASSLEGTTNTEAFF
>NA|17|TRBJ1-5|TRBD1|TRBV12-5
TGTGCTAGTGGTCCAGGCCGGACAGGGTATAGCAATCAGCCCCAGCATTTT
CASGPGRTGYSNQPQHF
>once|14|TRBJ1-2|TRBD1|TRBV28
TGTGCCAGCAGTTTGGGACAGGCCCTCTATGGCTACACCTTC
CASSLGQALYGYTF
>NA|15|TRBJ2-1|NA|TRBV25-1
TGTGCCAGCAGTGAATACCCCTCGGAGGAAGAATTACAGTTCTTC
CASSEYPSEEELQFF
>once|15|TRBJ2-2|NA|TRBV7-8
TGTGCCAGCAGCTCGGACAGATCGAACACCGGGGAGCTGTTTTTT
CASSSDRSNTGELFF
>few|18|TRBJ2-2|TRBD2|TRBV11-2
TGTGCCAGCAGCTTAAAGGGCGACCGGGACTACCGCACCGGGGAGCTGTTTTTT
CASSLKGDRDYRTGELFF
>few|15|TRBJ2-2|NA|TRBV28
TGTGCCGTTCAGAACGCCAGGGTGAACACCGGGGAGCTGTTTTTT
CAVQNARVNTGELFF
>NA|16|TRBJ2-3|TRBD2|TRBV27
TGTGCCAGCAGTTCCTTAGCGGGTCTACGCACAGATACGCAGTATTTT
CASSSLAGLRTDTQYF
>NA|15|TRBJ1-1|NA|TRBV9
TGTGCCAGCAGCCACTCGGGGGGCGTGAACACTGAAGCTTTCTTT
CASSHSGGVNTEAFF
>few|15|TRBJ2-7|TRBD2|TRBV18
TGTGCCAGCTCGGTCGCGGGAGTGAGCTCCTACGAGCAGTACTTC
CASSVAGVSSYEQYF
>NA|13|TRBJ1-2|NA|TRBV5-1
TGCGCCAGCAGCTTGGTAAGCGACTATGGCTACACCTTC
CASSLVSDYGYTF
>NA|14|TRBJ1-1|NA|TRBV12-5
TGTGCTAGTGGTTTGATCGGGACAAACACTGAAGCTTTCTTT
CASGLIGTNTEAFF
>NA|19|TRBJ2-1|NA|TRBV5-6
TGTGCCAGCAGCTTGCAGGGGGGTCCATCTCTGCTTACCTACAATGAGCAGTTCTTC
CASSLQGGPSLLTYNEQFF
>NA|14|TRBJ1-5|TRBD1|TRBV7-6
TGTGCCATCTTTCGACAGGGGGGCAATCAGCCCCAGCATTTT
CAIFRQGGNQPQHF
>NA|16|TRBJ1-6|NA|TRBV6-5
TGTGCCAGCAGTTACGGAGGGGCATACTCGAATTCACCCCTCCACTTT
CASSYGGAYSNSPLHF
>NA|16|TRBJ2-7|NA|TRBV30
TGTGCCTGGAGTCTGAGCCAGTTGGTTAGGGGCTACGAGCAGTACTTC
CAWSLSQLVRGYEQYF